This TCR beta chain derives from a study of OX40 agonist ivuxolimab in advanced cancers. Points from the study as a whole: There was clonal expansion of CD4+ and CD8+ blood T cells by week 6 at 0.1 to 3.0 mg/kg.

Data came from immunoSEQ multiplex PCR; TCRdb stores just in-frame clones and leaves some out. The data hold roughly 72,000 clones, with roughly 80% observed a single time. The CDR3 runs to 15 residues. V shed 4 bases and J shed 0 bases, with 13 bases lying between them. Germline V gives CDR1 LNHNV, CDR2 YYDKDF (reference sequence). This clone came up once. Its antigen is unidentified. V and J are TRBV15 and TRBJ2-7; no clear D. The material sequenced was CD4+ or CD8+ T cells sorted from blood, taken in a trial of the OX40 agonist ivuxolimab. The source is an adult with an advanced solid tumor such as melanoma, head and neck, liver or kidney cancer. The CDR3 loop reads CATSNAWSNSYEQYF. The CDR3 DNA sequence: TGTGCCACCAGCAATGCCTGGAGTAACTCCTACGAGCAGTACTTC. Together with reference TRBV15 and TRBJ2-7, the CDR3 gives the full variable domain: DAMVIQNPRYQVTQFGKPVTLSCSQTLNHNVMYWYQQKSSQAPKLLFHYYDKDFNNEADTPDNFQSRRPNTSFCFLDIRSPGLGDTAMYLCATSNAWSNSYEQYFGPGTRLTVT.